Each of the 7 T cell receptor beta chains below was sequenced from the same sample in a study of blood T cells in healthy people across ages. A sample-barcoded 5' primer and a J-beta primer mix were used in a second PCR of roughly 7 to 12 cycles. TCRdb itself ran the 5' RACE reads through MiXCR, one entry per CDR3 protein. The table records more than 650,000 distinct CDR3 sequences, around 24% of them present only once. This sample also appeared in a second study, on T cells of mothers and their children.

The specimen was blood. All receptors come from a boy aged 5-17 years in good health.

Regarding this clonotype: This may be a read error: a much more frequent sequence differs by one nucleotide. The genes are TRBV12-3 or TRBV12-4 and TRBJ1-2; D is ambiguous. CDR3 length equals 11 residues. The germline V and J ends were trimmed by 6 bases and 10 bases, with 12 bases remaining between them. This chain's CDR3 is CASSLLNDYTF. The CDR3 nucleotides are TGTGCCAGCAGCCTCCTGAATGACTACACCTTC.

This sequence joins TRBV7-9 and TRBJ2-5; possibly TRBD1 for D (6 bases). The J call may not be correct, given that the DNA end is closer to TRBJ2-7. Germline CDR1 reads SEHNR; CDR2 reads FQNEAQ (reference sequence). The CDR3 covers 12 residues. As DNA, the CDR3 is TGTGCCACTAGTTGGGGGCGGGACGAGCAGTACTTC. Its protein is CATSWGRDEQYF.

V gene TRBV2 combines with J gene TRBJ1-6; D remains unclear. This CDR3 is built from 15 residues. V gave up 3 bases and J gave up 4 bases, with 10 bases separating them. Germline CDR1 is SNHLY and CDR2 is FYNNEI. The chain's CDR3 is CASSDRDSYNSPLHF. For the CDR3, the DNA is TGTGCCAGCAGTGATCGTGACTCATATAATTCACCCCTCCACTTT.

The chain couples TRBV20-1 to TRBJ2-5; 12 nucleotides agree with TRBD2. Germline V CDR1 and CDR2: DFQATT, SNEGSKA (reference sequence). This CDR3 region has 16 residues. J gave up 1 base and V 0 bases, and 3 bases lay outside the gene matches. The CDR3 sequence is CSARDRLAGAQETQYF. CDR3 DNA sequence: TGCAGTGCTAGAGATCGACTAGCGGGGGCCCAAGAGACCCAGTACTTC.

This chain joins TRBV14 and TRBJ2-5; D is unresolved. Trimming pared 4 bases from V and 6 bases from J, leaving 9 bases between. Germline V gene lookup returns CDR1 SGHDN and CDR2 FVKESK. The CDR3 spans 12 residues. Written as DNA, the CDR3 is TGTGCCAGCAGCCCCATTGGAAAGACCCAGTACTTC. This translates into CASSPIGKTQYF.

The chain carries TRBV6-5 and TRBJ2-5; 7 bases agree with TRBD1. V lost 5 bases, J lost 0 bases, and 6 bases stayed unmatched. CDR3 length equals 15 residues. Germline loops: CDR1 MNHEY, CDR2 SVGAGI. For the CDR3, the DNA is TGTGCCAGCAGTCACGACAGGGTGTACCAAGAGACCCAGTACTTC. Translating it yields CASSHDRVYQETQYF.

CDR3 protein: CASSQGRGLGEQFF. DNA for the CDR3: TGCGCCAGCAGCCAAGGCCGGGGACTTGGTGAGCAGTTCTTC. The chain joins TRBV4-1 to TRBJ2-1; a weak D match, TRBD2 (6 bases). Trimming removed 1 base from V and 9 bases from J, with 13 bases in between. The CDR3 is 14 residues long. Germline assignment: CDR1 MGHRA and CDR2 YSYEKL.